The rows below give T cell receptor beta chains drawn from one sample of a study of blood T cells in healthy people across ages. TCRdb re-called the 5' RACE reads with MiXCR, one entry per CDR3 protein. Altogether roughly 800,000 distinct CDR3 sequences are present, over 45% being singletons, with the ten largest covering approximately 20%. The source material was blood. These receptors came from a man aged 25 to 45 in good health. Both conserved end residues are part of each CDR3. A D gene is named only where the DNA matches it firmly. Clone size, where shown, is once, few, many, or a class for clones that have expanded.

cdr3_aa: CSAGTGEDTEAFF; j_call: TRBJ1-1; v_call: TRBV20-1; clone_size: -; d_call: TRBD1
cdr3_aa: CAIRPGTGSYEQYF; j_call: TRBJ2-7; v_call: TRBV10-3; clone_size: -; d_call: TRBD1
cdr3_aa: CASIHMGGTGGYEQYF; j_call: TRBJ2-7; v_call: TRBV6-1; clone_size: -; d_call: TRBD2
cdr3_aa: CASREVVGDRTYEQYF; j_call: TRBJ2-7; v_call: TRBV19; clone_size: -; d_call: TRBD1
cdr3_aa: CASNLGGGIVDTQYF; j_call: TRBJ2-3; v_call: TRBV2; clone_size: -; d_call: -
cdr3_aa: CASSRPGLRGYTF; j_call: TRBJ1-2; v_call: TRBV14; clone_size: -; d_call: -
cdr3_aa: CASTGTGGMNTEAFF; j_call: TRBJ1-1; v_call: TRBV6-9; clone_size: -; d_call: TRBD1
cdr3_aa: CASSARQTKNIQYF; j_call: TRBJ2-4; v_call: TRBV13; clone_size: few; d_call: -
cdr3_aa: CSARRRAGYEQYF; j_call: TRBJ2-7; v_call: TRBV20-1; clone_size: few; d_call: -
cdr3_aa: CATSIDGTAWETQYF; j_call: TRBJ2-5; v_call: TRBV15; clone_size: -; d_call: TRBD1
cdr3_aa: CASSDRPFNQPQHF; j_call: TRBJ1-5; v_call: TRBV12-3/TRBV12-4; clone_size: -; d_call: -
cdr3_aa: CASDSRNSYEQYF; j_call: TRBJ2-7; v_call: TRBV6-5; clone_size: -; d_call: -
cdr3_aa: CASEFYGGAGEQYF; j_call: TRBJ2-7; v_call: TRBV5-1; clone_size: once; d_call: TRBD2
cdr3_aa: CASSYSGGQNTDTQYF; j_call: TRBJ2-3; v_call: TRBV6-5; clone_size: -; d_call: -
cdr3_aa: CSAMSGGQEAQYF; j_call: TRBJ2-5; v_call: TRBV20-1; clone_size: -; d_call: -
cdr3_aa: CASSPDRGSPGANVLTF; j_call: TRBJ2-6; v_call: TRBV3-1; clone_size: -; d_call: TRBD1
cdr3_aa: CAISEGWTGHGYTF; j_call: TRBJ1-2; v_call: TRBV10-3; clone_size: -; d_call: TRBD1
cdr3_aa: CSARFRFYGYTF; j_call: TRBJ1-2; v_call: TRBV20-1; clone_size: -; d_call: -
cdr3_aa: CSARDGQGLETQYF; j_call: TRBJ2-5; v_call: TRBV20-1; clone_size: few; d_call: TRBD1
cdr3_aa: CASSQFPGTSGKNEQFF; j_call: TRBJ2-1; v_call: TRBV4-1; clone_size: -; d_call: TRBD2
cdr3_aa: CASSVQTGFANYGYTF; j_call: TRBJ1-2; v_call: TRBV5-6; clone_size: -; d_call: TRBD1
cdr3_aa: CASSFLSPGQGVTYEQYF; j_call: TRBJ2-7; v_call: TRBV27; clone_size: -; d_call: TRBD1
cdr3_aa: CASSEVGHLAQQFF; j_call: TRBJ2-1; v_call: TRBV6-1; clone_size: -; d_call: -
cdr3_aa: CSARGVGQGEQFF; j_call: TRBJ2-1; v_call: TRBV20-1; clone_size: -; d_call: -
cdr3_aa: CASSQSVATNEQYF; j_call: TRBJ2-7; v_call: TRBV3-1; clone_size: -; d_call: -
cdr3_aa: CASSLFSGTGNNEQYF; j_call: TRBJ2-5; v_call: TRBV7-6; clone_size: -; d_call: -
cdr3_aa: CSVRSGREGSTDTQYF; j_call: TRBJ2-3; v_call: TRBV29-1; clone_size: once; d_call: TRBD2